Following are 7 T cell receptor beta chains from one sample sequenced in a study of blood T cell repertoires in COVID-19 (dated by TCRdb to between 2020 and 2021). The library came from the immunoSEQ multiplex PCR assay. The clones in this table, taken by TCRdb from immuneACCESS, are in-frame only. Not every clone is retained; where verified, under half of the shortfall comes from an unresolved V gene, and the cause of the rest is unknown. The sample has 150,000 to 180,000 clones on record, roughly nine tenths of them singletons. The ten largest clones add up to approximately 0.55% of the sample. Specimen: peripheral blood. These receptors were obtained from a man between 50 and 59 years old with acute or convalescent COVID-19.

V usage is TRBV30 and J usage is TRBJ2-5, with 8 bases fitting TRBD1. The V segment lost 3 bases and the J segment 5 bases; nucleotides outside the gene matches: 8. The CDR3 loop spans 14 amino acids. Per the germline V gene, CDR1 is GTSNPN and CDR2 is SVGIG (reference sequence). DNA for the CDR3: TGTGCCTGGAGGAGCGGCAGGGGGCGTGAGACCCAGTACTTC. Amino acid sequence: CAWRSGRGRETQYF. Full variable domain (outside the CDR3, taken from reference TRBV30 and TRBJ2-5): SQTIHQWPATLVQPVGSPLSLECTVEGTSNPNLYWYRQAAGRGLQLLFYSVGIGQISSEVPQNLSASRPQDRQFILSSKKLLLSDSGFYLCAWRSGRGRETQYFGPGTRLLVL.

The chain employs TRBV24-1 and TRBJ2-1; 12 bases line up with TRBD2. Germline CDR1 KGHDR, CDR2 SFDVKD. This CDR3 spans 15 amino acids. The trim removed 3 bases at V and 8 bases at J, leaving 4 bases unmatched. The CDR3 sequence is CATSDVGLAGHEQFF. DNA of the CDR3: TGTGCCACCAGTGATGTTGGACTAGCGGGACATGAGCAGTTCTTC.

The chain uses TRBV5-4 and TRBJ2-5; possible D gene TRBD1, 7 bases. The CDR3 loop spans 15 amino acids. Germline loops: CDR1 SGHNT, CDR2 YYREEE (reference sequence). V was shortened by 1 base and J by 3 bases, with 13 bases between the two germline ends. The CDR3 sequence: CASSLIGRGEETQYF. In DNA form, the CDR3 reads TGTGCCAGCAGCTTGATAGGCAGGGGGGAAGAGACCCAGTACTTC.

The chain employs TRBV7-3 and TRBJ2-1; 8 bases fit TRBD2. The germline V gene encodes CDR1 SGHTA and CDR2 FQGTGA. V trimming: 0 bases; J trimming: 7 bases; junction bases outside the gene matches: 5. This CDR3 region has 15 residues. This CDR3 is CASSLTGGAGNEQFF. The CDR3 DNA reads as TGTGCCAGCAGCTTAACCGGGGGGGCCGGGAATGAGCAGTTCTTC.

The chain combines TRBV12-5 with TRBJ2-3; 8 nucleotides match TRBD2. Germline CDR1 is LGHNT and CDR2 is FRNRAP. The CDR3 is 16 amino acids. The V and J ends lost 5 bases and 3 bases, in that order; junction bases with no gene match: 10. The CDR3 loop is CASGPLGAGGTDTQYF. In DNA form, the CDR3 reads TGTGCTAGTGGTCCCCTCGGTGCGGGGGGAACAGATACGCAGTATTTT.

V is TRBV2 and J is TRBJ1-5; D is possibly TRBD1 (6 bases). The CDR3 is made up of 16 amino acids. Germline CDR1 SNHLY, CDR2 FYNNEI. Trimming removed 2 bases at V and 0 bases at J, with 11 bases between. CDR3 region: CASSERQAYSNQPQHF. DNA of the CDR3: TGTGCCAGCAGTGAACGACAGGCATATAGCAATCAGCCCCAGCATTTT.

The chain joins TRBV6-5 to TRBJ1-2; TRBD1 agrees at 8 bases. Germline V gives CDR1 MNHEY, CDR2 SVGAGI. Losses at the gene ends were 5 bases for V and 4 bases for J; bases not matched to a gene: 6. This CDR3 is built from 14 residues. CDR3 in amino acids: CASSRQGMSYGYTF. CDR3 nucleotides: TGTGCCAGCAGTAGACAGGGGATGAGCTATGGCTACACCTTC.